The 15 T cell receptor beta chains in this list originate from one sample, sequenced in a study of beta chain features in type 1 diabetes. The isolated RNA, all of it, was reverse transcribed, so expressed TCRB transcripts were what got sequenced. Sequencing was performed with immunoSEQ multiplex PCR; in TCRdb, only in-frame clones are kept and a portion is missing. The data contain approximately 600,000 clones, 12% of them singletons. Study results and caveats: Significant though moderate, a shortening of TCRB CDR3s appeared in all four CD4+ subsets of Type 1 diabetes patients.

No antigen is known for these receptors. Material for sequencing was naive CD4+ T cells from blood. Receptors were obtained from a man aged 30 to 39 with type 1 diabetes.

This clone was found a few times. The sample carries other DNA sequences with the same CDR3. The V and J genes are TRBV7-9 and TRBJ2-1, with D unresolved. Trimming removed 1 base at V and 11 bases at J, with 3 bases between. Germline CDR1 and CDR2: SEHNR and FQNEAQ (reference sequence). This CDR3 region has 10 residues. Here the CDR3 reads CASSLEKQFF. CDR3 sequence (DNA): TGTGCCAGCAGCTTAGAAAAGCAGTTCTTC.

The chain couples TRBV7-3 to TRBJ2-7; possible D gene TRBD1, 6 bases. Germline lookup yields CDR1 SGHTA and CDR2 FQGTGA. The CDR3 is 12 residues long. Between the trimmed V and J ends, which lost 5 bases and 6 bases, there was a span of 11 bases. The DNA for the CDR3 is TGTGCCAGCAGCCCGACAGGCGGCGAGCAGTACTTC. It codes for CASSPTGGEQYF. Looking up the rest from reference TRBV7-3 and TRBJ2-7 gives the full variable domain: GAGVSQTPSNKVTEKGKYVELRCDPISGHTALYWYRQSLGQGPEFLIYFQGTGAADDSGLPNDRFFAVRPEGSVSTLKIQRTERGDSAVYLCASSPTGGEQYFGPGTRLTVT.

The chain joins TRBV5-4 to TRBJ2-7; D possibly uses TRBD1 or TRBD2 (5 bases each). The germline CDR1 and CDR2 sequences are SGHNT and YYREEE (reference sequence). The CDR3 has 14 amino acids. V dropped 3 bases and J dropped 3 bases, with 13 bases sitting between them. The CDR3 is CASSYDLGDYEQYF. CDR3 coding DNA: TGTGCCAGCAGCTACGATCTGGGGGACTACGAGCAGTACTTC.

This clone was seen more than once but under ten times. V usage is TRBV2 and J usage is TRBJ2-5, with TRBD2 matching 8 bases. With V trimmed by 8 bases and J by 1 base, 3 bases remained unmatched. Germline-derived CDR1 and CDR2 are SNHLY and FYNNEI. This CDR3 is 13 amino acids long. The chain's CDR3 is CASQRGTQETQYF. The CDR3 DNA reads TGTGCCAGCCAGCGGGGGACCCAAGAGACCCAGTACTTC.

This clone has just a few counts. This sample also contains other DNA sequences that code for the same CDR3. This chain joins TRBV10-3 and TRBJ2-3; TRBD2 matches 10 bases. The germline gives CDR1 ENHRY, CDR2 SYGVKD. J lost 1 base, V lost 2 bases, and 0 bases had no gene match. CDR3 length: 15 residues. CDR3 nucleotide sequence: TGTGCCATCAGTGAGAGCGGGGGGGGCACAGATACGCAGTATTTT. Its protein is CAISESGGGTDTQYF.

The table lists this clone with a few counts. The genes are TRBV7-2 and TRBJ1-2; 9 nucleotides agree with TRBD1. Germline V gene data show CDR1 as SGHTA and CDR2 as FQGNSA. There are 14 residues in the CDR3. Germline trimming cut 5 bases from V and 7 bases from J; bases unmatched to any gene: 8. Written as DNA, the CDR3 is TGTGCCAGCAGCATACAGGGGGCGTTAAGTGGCTACACCTTC. Translating gives CASSIQGALSGYTF.

This clone has more than one count but fewer than ten. J is TRBJ1-6 and V is TRBV6-4; no firm D call. This CDR3 spans 13 amino acids. Germline CDR1 is MRHNA and CDR2 is SNTAGT. Trimming removed 6 bases at V and 10 bases at J, with 13 bases between. The CDR3: CASREVPWSPLHF. The CDR3 DNA sequence: TGTGCCAGCAGAGAAGTCCCGTGGTCACCCCTCCACTTT.

This clone was seen only a few times. The genes are TRBV7-8 and TRBJ2-7, with D unresolved. V was trimmed by 5 bases and J by 0 bases, leaving 11 bases between them. Germline V gives CDR1 SGHVS, CDR2 FQNEAQ. The CDR3 has 14 amino acids. CDR3 region: CASSPWSSSYEQYF. The CDR3 bases are TGTGCCAGCAGCCCCTGGAGTAGCTCCTACGAGCAGTACTTC.

CDR3 coding DNA: TGTGCCTGGAGCGCCCTCTTAAATAGAAACACCATATATTTT. Its translation: CAWSALLNRNTIYF. J is TRBJ1-3 and V is TRBV30, with D hard to call. The ends were cut back, 3 bases at V and 5 bases at J, with 14 bases in the middle. The length of the CDR3 is 14 residues. The germline CDR1 and CDR2 sequences are GTSNPN and SVGIG (reference sequence).

The rearrangement uses TRBV7-2 and TRBJ1-1; no reliable D call. The CDR3 has 13 residues. The germline gives CDR1 SGHTA, CDR2 FQGNSA. V dropped 0 bases and J dropped 5 bases, with 7 bases sitting between them. The CDR3 DNA is TGTGCCAGCAGCTTAGCTGGTAGAACTGAAGCTTTCTTT. This codes for CASSLAGRTEAFF.

This clone has just a few counts. The V call is TRBV29-1, the J call TRBJ1-1, with 8 bases identical to TRBD1. V lost 4 bases to trimming and J lost 1 base; unmatched junction nucleotides: 5. From germline, CDR1 is SQVTM and CDR2 ANQGSEA. This CDR3 spans 14 amino acids. The CDR3 DNA sequence: TGCAGCGTTGTGAGGCAGGGGGCGAACACTGAAGCTTTCTTT. It yields the protein CSVVRQGANTEAFF.

This clone appeared a few times. V is TRBV9 and J is TRBJ2-5; no firm D call. The V and J ends lost 1 base and 5 bases respectively, with 12 bases between them. This CDR3 is 14 amino acids long. The germline V gene has CDR1 SGDLS and CDR2 YYNGEE. The CDR3 DNA follows: TGTGCCAGCAGCGTAATCTCCACTGGGGAGACCCAGTACTTC. It codes for CASSVISTGETQYF.

This clone was recorded a few times. Mismatch with germline at one junction end may stem from a read error. This chain links TRBV2 with TRBJ1-2, with 7 bases lining up with TRBD1. The CDR3 extends over 10 amino acids. The V gene's germline CDR1 is SNHLY and CDR2 FYNNEI. The CDR3 DNA reads as TGTGCCAGCAGTGGACAGGGTATAGCCTTC. Amino acid sequence: CASSGQGIAF.

This clone came up a few times. This chain connects TRBV7-2 to TRBJ2-7, with 7 bases that match TRBD2. Germline assignment: CDR1 SGHTA and CDR2 FQGNSA. The CDR3 has 15 amino acids. With V trimmed by 4 bases and J by 0 bases, 6 bases remained unmatched. The DNA for the CDR3 is TGTGCCAGCAGCTCCCAGACTAGCATCTCCTACGAGCAGTACTTC. Protein product: CASSSQTSISYEQYF.

The gene calls are TRBV30 and TRBJ1-2; possibly TRBD1 for D (6 bases). Trimming removed 5 bases at V and 5 bases at J, with 21 bases between. This CDR3 has 15 amino acids. Germline assignment: CDR1 GTSNPN and CDR2 SVGIG (reference sequence). CDR3 loop: CAWGAKQGRRYGYTF. For the CDR3, the DNA is TGTGCCTGGGGGGCCAAACAGGGTCGGCGTTATGGCTACACCTTC.